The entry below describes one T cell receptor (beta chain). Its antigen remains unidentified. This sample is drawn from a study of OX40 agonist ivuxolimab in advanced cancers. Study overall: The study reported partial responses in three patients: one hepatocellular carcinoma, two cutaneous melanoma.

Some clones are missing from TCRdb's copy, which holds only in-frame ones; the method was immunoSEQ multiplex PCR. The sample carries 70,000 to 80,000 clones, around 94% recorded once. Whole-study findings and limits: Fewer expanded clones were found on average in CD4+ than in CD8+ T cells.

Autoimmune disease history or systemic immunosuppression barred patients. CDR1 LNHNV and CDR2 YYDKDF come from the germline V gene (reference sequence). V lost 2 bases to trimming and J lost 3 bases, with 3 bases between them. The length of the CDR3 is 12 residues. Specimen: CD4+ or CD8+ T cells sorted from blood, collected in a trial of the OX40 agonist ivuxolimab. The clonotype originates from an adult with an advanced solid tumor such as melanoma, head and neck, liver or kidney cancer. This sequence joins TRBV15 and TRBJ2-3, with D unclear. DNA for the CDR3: TGTGCCACCAGCAGATCTACAGATACGCAGTATTTT. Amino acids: CATSRSTDTQYF.